One and the same sample provided the 8 T cell receptor beta chains below, sequenced in a study of Graves' ophthalmopathy and Graves' hyperthyroidism. Amplified TCR beta CDR3 regions were obtained using RNA transcripts as template. The workflow started with a first-round RT-PCR run with HTBI primers and then moved on to a second-round multiplex PCR. TCRdb independently ran MiXCR on the multiplex PCR reads; one entry per CDR3 protein. This sample has approximately 160,000 distinct CDR3 sequences, with around two fifths found just once. Material: peripheral blood. The receptors stem from a woman aged 40 to 50 with Graves' ophthalmopathy.

The gene calls are TRBV6-5 and TRBJ2-5, with D unresolved. Trimming shortened V by 0 bases and J by 4 bases, and 12 bases separated the two germline ends. Germline V CDR1 and CDR2: MNHEY, SVGAGI. This CDR3 has 15 amino acids. CDR3 in amino acids: CASSYSRLMGETQYF. CDR3 DNA sequence: TGTGCCAGCAGTTACTCACGTCTGATGGGAGAGACCCAGTACTTC.

The chain carries TRBV7-9 and TRBJ2-2, with 8 bases matching TRBD2. This CDR3 has 15 amino acids. Germline trimming cut 3 bases from V and 5 bases from J; bases unmatched to any gene: 5. Per the germline V gene, CDR1 is SEHNR and CDR2 is FQNEAQ (reference sequence). This CDR3 reads CASSFTSGGTGELFF. CDR3 sequence (DNA): TGTGCCAGCAGCTTCACTAGCGGAGGGACCGGGGAGCTGTTTTTT.

This clonotype was detected many times. J is TRBJ1-2 and V is TRBV7-2; TRBD1 agrees at 11 bases. Germline V gene sequence: CDR1 SGHTA, CDR2 FQGNSA. V lost 5 bases, J lost 8 bases, and 10 bases stayed unmatched. The CDR3 consists of 15 residues. CDR3 sequence: CASSIGGQGDYGYTF. The CDR3 DNA reads TGTGCCAGCAGCATAGGGGGACAGGGGGATTACGGCTACACCTTC.

This clonotype was recorded at least ten times. The chain recombines TRBV28 with TRBJ1-1; tentative D call: TRBD1 (5 bases). V gave up 6 bases and J gave up 1 base, with 15 bases separating them. The CDR3 length is 15 residues. Germline loops: CDR1 MDHEN, CDR2 SYDVKM. CDR3 DNA sequence: TGTGCCAGCAGGGGGGGGGACGGTTCGAACACTGAAGCTTTCTTT. It is translated as CASRGGDGSNTEAFF.

CDR3 nucleotides: TGTGCCAGCTCCTTTGGGCCCTCGAACACTGAAGCTTTCTTT. Translating gives CASSFGPSNTEAFF. The chain uses TRBV12-3 or TRBV12-4 and TRBJ1-1; D is undetermined. The CDR3 is 14 residues long. Trimming pared 8 bases from V and 1 base from J, leaving 14 bases between.

The V and J genes are TRBV6-5 and TRBJ2-5; no reliable D call. Deletions cut 4 bases from V and 2 bases from J, with 8 bases between. CDR3 length: 13 amino acids. Germline loops: CDR1 MNHEY, CDR2 SVGAGI. The CDR3 spells CASSSDEQETQYF. The CDR3 DNA follows: TGTGCCAGCAGTTCCGATGAGCAAGAGACCCAGTACTTC.

This chain links TRBV19 with TRBJ1-2, with unresolved D. Germline V lookup: CDR1 LNHDA, CDR2 SQIVND (reference sequence). V lost 2 bases and J 0 bases, leaving 7 bases between the germline ends. CDR3 length: 14 residues. Here the CDR3 reads CASSIPGANYGYTF. The DNA for the CDR3 is TGTGCCAGTAGTATACCTGGGGCTAACTATGGCTACACCTTC.

This chain uses TRBV7-6 with TRBJ2-5, with 7 bases that match TRBD2. Germline CDR1 SGHVS, CDR2 FNYEAQ. The CDR3 contains 14 residues. V lost 5 bases and J lost 7; bases outside the gene matches: 10. CDR3 loop: CASSPVGEGGTQYF. The CDR3 DNA follows: TGTGCCAGCAGCCCGGTCGGGGAGGGAGGGACCCAGTACTTC.